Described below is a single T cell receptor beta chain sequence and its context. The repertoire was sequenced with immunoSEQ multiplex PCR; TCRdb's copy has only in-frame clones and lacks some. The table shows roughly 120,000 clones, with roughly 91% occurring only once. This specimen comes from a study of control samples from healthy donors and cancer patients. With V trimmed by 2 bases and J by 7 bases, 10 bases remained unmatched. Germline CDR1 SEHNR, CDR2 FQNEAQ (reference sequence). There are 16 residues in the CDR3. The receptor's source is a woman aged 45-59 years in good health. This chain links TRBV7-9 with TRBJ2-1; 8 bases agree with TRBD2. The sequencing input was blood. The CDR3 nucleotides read TGTGCCAGCAGCTTATTCGGGCCTAGCGGGTATAATGAGCAGTTCTTC. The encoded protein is CASSLFGPSGYNEQFF.